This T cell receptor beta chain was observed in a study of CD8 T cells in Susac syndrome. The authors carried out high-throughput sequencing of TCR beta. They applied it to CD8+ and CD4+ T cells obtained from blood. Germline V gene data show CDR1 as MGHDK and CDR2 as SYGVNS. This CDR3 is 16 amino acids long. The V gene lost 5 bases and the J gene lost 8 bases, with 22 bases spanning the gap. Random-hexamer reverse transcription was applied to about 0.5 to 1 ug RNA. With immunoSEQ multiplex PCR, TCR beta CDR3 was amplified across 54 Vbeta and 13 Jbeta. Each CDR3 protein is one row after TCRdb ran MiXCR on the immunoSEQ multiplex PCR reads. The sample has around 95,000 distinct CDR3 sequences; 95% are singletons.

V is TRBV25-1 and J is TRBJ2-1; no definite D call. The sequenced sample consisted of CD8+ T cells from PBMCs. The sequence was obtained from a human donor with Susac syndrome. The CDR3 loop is CASSTWTHREVDEQFF. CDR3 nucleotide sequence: TGTGCCAGCAGTACGTGGACCCACCGCGAGGTCGATGAGCAGTTCTTC.